This T cell receptor beta chain stems from a study of T cells in Graves' hyperthyroidism and ophthalmopathy. This clonotype was recorded many times. After removal of 7 bases from V and 7 bases from J, the junction contained 7 bases not matched to a gene. This CDR3 has 14 amino acids. In germline, CDR1 is LGHDT, CDR2 YNNKEL (reference sequence). Authors of the study amplified TCR beta CDR3 regions from RNA transcripts. Carried out on the TCR CDR3, a first-round RT-PCR used the HTBI primer set. TCRdb re-called the multiplex PCR reads with MiXCR, one entry per CDR3 protein. The sample gives over 300,000 distinct CDR3 sequences, roughly 13% of which show up once; approximately 35% is in the top ten.

Sample: blood. The chain couples TRBV3-1 to TRBJ2-1; TRBD2 aligns across 10 bases. This TCR came from a woman between 40 and 50 years old with Graves' ophthalmopathy. CDR3: CASKRASGGNEQFF. CDR3 nucleotide sequence: TGTGCCAGCAAAAGGGCTAGCGGGGGAAATGAGCAGTTCTTC.